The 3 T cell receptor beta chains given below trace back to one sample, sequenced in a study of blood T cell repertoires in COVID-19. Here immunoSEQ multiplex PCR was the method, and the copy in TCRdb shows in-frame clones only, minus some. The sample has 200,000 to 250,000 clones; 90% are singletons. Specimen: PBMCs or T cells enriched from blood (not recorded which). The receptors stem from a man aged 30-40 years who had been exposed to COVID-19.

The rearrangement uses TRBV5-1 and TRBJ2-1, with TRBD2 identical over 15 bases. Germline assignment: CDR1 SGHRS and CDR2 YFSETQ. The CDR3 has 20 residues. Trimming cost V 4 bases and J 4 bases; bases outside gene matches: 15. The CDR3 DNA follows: TGCGCCAGCAGCAAAATACCGGGACTAGCGGGGGGTAGCTTATACAATGAGCAGTTCTTC. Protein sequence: CASSKIPGLAGGSLYNEQFF.

The CDR3 coding sequence is TGCGCCAGCAGCTTGGCCGGTTCAGGGGGTGGGGAGACCCAGTACTTC. Encoded protein: CASSLAGSGGGETQYF. The J gene is TRBJ2-5, the V gene TRBV5-1, with 7 bases aligning to TRBD1. The length of the CDR3 is 16 residues. Trimming cost V 0 bases and J 5 bases; bases outside gene matches: 10. From germline, CDR1 is SGHRS and CDR2 YFSETQ.

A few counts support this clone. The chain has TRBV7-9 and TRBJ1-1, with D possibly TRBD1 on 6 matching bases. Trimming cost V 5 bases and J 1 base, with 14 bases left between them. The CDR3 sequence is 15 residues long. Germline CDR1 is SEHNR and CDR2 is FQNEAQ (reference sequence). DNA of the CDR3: TGTGCCAGCAGCCGGGCTTTGACAGGGAACACTGAAGCTTTCTTT. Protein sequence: CASSRALTGNTEAFF.